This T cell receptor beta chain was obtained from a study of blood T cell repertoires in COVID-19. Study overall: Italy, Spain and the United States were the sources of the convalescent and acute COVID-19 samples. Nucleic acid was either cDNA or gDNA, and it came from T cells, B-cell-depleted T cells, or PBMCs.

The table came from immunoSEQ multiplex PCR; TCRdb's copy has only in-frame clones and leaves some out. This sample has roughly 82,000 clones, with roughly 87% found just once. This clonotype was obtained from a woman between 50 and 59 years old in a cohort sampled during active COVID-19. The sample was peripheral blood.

The CDR3, as DNA: TGTGCCAGCAGCCAAGCGGAGGGACTAGCGGGAGCTTCGGGTGAGCAGTTCTTC. It yields the protein CASSQAEGLAGASGEQFF. The chain recombines TRBV4-2 with TRBJ2-1; 14 bases are shared with TRBD2. The germline CDR1 and CDR2 sequences are LGHNA and YNFKEQ. This CDR3 region has 18 residues. The junction had 11 bases not matched to a gene; V was cut back by 1 base and J by 9 bases.